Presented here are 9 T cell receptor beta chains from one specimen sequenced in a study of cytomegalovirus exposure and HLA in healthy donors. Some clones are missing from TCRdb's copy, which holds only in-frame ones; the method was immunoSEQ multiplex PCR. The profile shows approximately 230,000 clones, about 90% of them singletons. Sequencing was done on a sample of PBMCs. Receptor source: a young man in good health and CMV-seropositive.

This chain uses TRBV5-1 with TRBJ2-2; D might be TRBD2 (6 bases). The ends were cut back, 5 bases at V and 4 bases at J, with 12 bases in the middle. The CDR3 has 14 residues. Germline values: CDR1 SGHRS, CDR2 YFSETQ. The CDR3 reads CASSGGRSTGELFF. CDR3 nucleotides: TGCGCCAGCAGTGGAGGGAGGTCCACCGGGGAGCTGTTTTTT.

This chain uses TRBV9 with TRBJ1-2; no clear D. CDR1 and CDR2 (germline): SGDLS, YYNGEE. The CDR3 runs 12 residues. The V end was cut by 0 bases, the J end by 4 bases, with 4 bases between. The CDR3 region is CASSVGFYGYTF. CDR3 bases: TGTGCCAGCAGCGTAGGGTTCTATGGCTACACCTTC. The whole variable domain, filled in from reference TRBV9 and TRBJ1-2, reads DSGVTQTPKHLITATGQRVTLRCSPRSGDLSVYWYQQSLDQGLQFLIQYYNGEERAKGNILERFSAQQFPDLHSELNLSSLELGDSALYFCASSVGFYGYTFGSGTRLTVV.

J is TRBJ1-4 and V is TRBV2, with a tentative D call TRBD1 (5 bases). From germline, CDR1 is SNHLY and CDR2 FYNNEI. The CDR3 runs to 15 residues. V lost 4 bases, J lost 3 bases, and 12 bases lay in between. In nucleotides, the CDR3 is TGTGCCAGCAGTGCGTTGGGGGTAGCTAATGAAAAACTGTTTTTT. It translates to CASSALGVANEKLFF.

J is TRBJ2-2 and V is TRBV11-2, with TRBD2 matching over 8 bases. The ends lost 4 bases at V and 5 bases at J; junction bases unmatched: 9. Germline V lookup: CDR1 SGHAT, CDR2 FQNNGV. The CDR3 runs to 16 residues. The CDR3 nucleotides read TGTGCCAGCAGCTATCCTCGGGGGGGCGAAACCGGGGAGCTGTTTTTT. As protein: CASSYPRGGETGELFF.

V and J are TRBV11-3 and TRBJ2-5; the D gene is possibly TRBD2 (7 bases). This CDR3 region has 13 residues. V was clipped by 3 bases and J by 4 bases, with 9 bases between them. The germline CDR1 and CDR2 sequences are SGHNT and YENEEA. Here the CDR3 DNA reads TGTGCCAGCAGCTTTGGGGGGGCAGAGACCCAGTACTTC. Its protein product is CASSFGGAETQYF.

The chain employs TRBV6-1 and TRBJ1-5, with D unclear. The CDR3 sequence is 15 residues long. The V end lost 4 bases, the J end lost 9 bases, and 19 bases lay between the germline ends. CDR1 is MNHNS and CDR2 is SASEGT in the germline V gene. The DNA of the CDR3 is TGTGCCAGCAGTGCGCCCGGGCCTAGGTTGAGGCCCCAGCATTTT. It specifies CASSAPGPRLRPQHF.

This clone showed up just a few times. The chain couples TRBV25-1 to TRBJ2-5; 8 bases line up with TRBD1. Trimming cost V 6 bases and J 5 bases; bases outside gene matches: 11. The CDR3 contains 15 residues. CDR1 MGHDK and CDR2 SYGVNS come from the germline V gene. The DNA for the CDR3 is TGTGCCAGCAGCGGGACATGGACAGGGAAGGAGACCCAGTACTTC. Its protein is CASSGTWTGKETQYF.

The CDR3 loop reads CASSLEIPPYEQYF. DNA for the CDR3: TGTGCCAGCAGCTTGGAGATACCCCCCTACGAGCAGTACTTC. This rearrangement joins TRBV5-5 to TRBJ2-7; D unresolved. From germline, CDR1 is SGHKS and CDR2 YYEKEE (reference sequence). This CDR3 has 14 amino acids. The V end lost 0 bases, the J end lost 2 bases, and 9 bases lay between the germline ends.

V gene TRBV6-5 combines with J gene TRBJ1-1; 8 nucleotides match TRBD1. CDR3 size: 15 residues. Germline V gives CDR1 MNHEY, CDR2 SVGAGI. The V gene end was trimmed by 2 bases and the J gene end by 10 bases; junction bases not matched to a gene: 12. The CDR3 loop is CASSYNRGLTGGAFF. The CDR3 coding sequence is TGTGCCAGCAGTTACAATCGTGGGCTTACAGGGGGAGCTTTCTTT.